This TCR beta chain comes out of a study of shared clonotypes between healthy human individuals (dated by TCRdb to about 2020). Regarding the study in general: The cohort comprised two women and a few men aged 18 to 49 years. For each donor, three plates each were used for CD4 naive and CD4 memory, two plates were used for CD8 naive, and one plate was used for CD8 memory. To estimate repertoire size and how much clonotypes are shared between individuals, the study performed deep sequencing of blood TCR repertoires from about five healthy adults. To increase sequencing depth and limit assay-specific biases, different laboratories used diverse techniques to prepare libraries and sequence TCR repertoires. Leukapheresis yielded between about 0.85 and 10 billion PBMCs per donor.

Using the deep immunoSEQ assay, multiplex PCR amplified TCR CDR3 regions from genomic DNA. Genomic DNA extracted from each cell subset was distributed evenly over all wells of several immunoSEQ 96-well plates, and each plate served as one replicate. For sorted subsets, each replicate PCR was loaded with about 0.2 ug genomic DNA, equivalent to 30,000 or so T cell genomes. Purified libraries were quantified with a Qubit 3.0 fluorometer, sized on a Bioanalyzer 2100, and re-quantified with the KAPA Library Quantification kit. Every immunoSEQ 96-well plate was sequenced on a separate single-read 150-cycle Illumina NextSeq 550 flow cell. In the original analysis: Because the immunoSEQ output included only junctional sequences and no quality scores, the filtering could not be the same as the filtering used for full-length reads. To assign V/J genes and CDR3, sequences were annotated using PyIR, a Python wrapper for IgBLAST v1.9, with IMGT germline references. Reads with weak V/J assignments (E-value above 1e-6), missing CDR3, stop codons, out-of-frame junctions, or ambiguous translated residues were removed. A V3J clonotype was defined by an identical inferred V gene, J gene, and CDR3 amino acid sequence. The percentage overlap between two repertoires was calculated by dividing the number of shared unique clonotypes by the size of the smaller repertoire. RTK rarefaction, the Chao1 estimator, and Recon v2.1 estimates of unobserved clonotypes were used to assess repertoire richness. OLGA was used to compute generation probabilities for all TCRbeta clonotypes that the gDNA method yielded from a handful of donors. TCRdb carries this immuneACCESS record with in-frame sequences only. Its versions omit some clonotypes, under half of them owing to an unresolved V gene in the studies checked, with the rest unexplained. Clone size and V and J calls were adopted from that table, with D and trimming inferred from the DNA. Recorded for this sample are fewer than 2.5 million clones; 93% of them occurred a single time. Of the sample, approximately 0.35% falls within the top ten clones.

What the work shows at the level of the full study, not this receptor alone: Pairwise subsampling led to the expectation that sequencing depth would affect the degree of clonotype sharing among donors. The genetic and exposure-history diversity represented was limited by the small number of donors. Sampling was restricted to blood, and TCR repertoires in tissue are likely to differ from TCR repertoires in blood. Compared with non-shared clonotypes, the clonotypes found in all four sorted-subset donors had higher generation probabilities. Estimated clonotype richness was generally larger for naive than for memory subsets. About 5% of naive CD4, around 4% of naive CD8, roughly 2.4% of memory CD4, and 0.4% of memory CD8 clonotypes were shared across a few donors. Even with the large sequencing depth, rarefaction of the sorted-subset datasets indicated that sequencing was incomplete.

The donors were healthy, HIV-negative adults who had no recently reported acute infections or vaccinations. Only Caucasian adults living in Nashville, Tennessee, USA were represented among the donors. CD4+ T cells were enriched by magnetic negative selection; naive cells were then positively selected on CD45RA, and the negative fraction formed the memory subset. After blood collection by leukapheresis, PBMCs were isolated using Ficoll-Histopaque density gradient centrifugation and then cryopreserved in the vapor phase of liquid nitrogen. Analytical flow cytometry was used to check the purity and quantity of every magnetically sorted T cell population. Genomic DNA was isolated from every sorted fraction and measured by UV absorbance on a Nanodrop 2000c. Inclusive of the bounding cysteine and phenylalanine, the CDR3 is 16 residues long. The CDR3 DNA has 48 bases and is translated from base 1. V drops 1 base and J drops 5 bases, leaving 16 bases in between. Per the germline V gene (reference sequence), SEHNR is the CDR1 and FQNEAQ is the CDR2.

Concerning this clone itself: Its antigen specificity is not known. Within one base of it there is no much larger clone, and no base qualities were kept.

The sample taken for sequencing was naive CD4+ T cells from PBMCs. This sample's cell subset or site label indicates: CD45RA+ positively selected. This TCR derives from a man between 18 and 29 years old in good health. Some clones in this sample may be carry-over from other donors' samples. This receptor chain uses TRBV7-9 and TRBJ2-3, with no reliable assignment of the D segment. Read as DNA, the sequence is TGTGCCAGCAGCTTAGGCGGTGGGCTAGATGGAGATACGCAGTATTTT. This sequence encodes CASSLGGGLDGDTQYF.